This T cell receptor (beta chain) appears in the sequencing data of a study of blood T cell repertoires in COVID-19 (TCRdb year 2020). As for the study more broadly: Samples from collaborators originated in the United States, Italy and Spain and spanned both the acute and convalescent phases of COVID-19. The material from the prospective study consisted of cDNA or gDNA derived from T cells, B-cell-depleted T cells, or PBMCs. Subjects who had been exposed to COVID-19, were actively infected with it, or had recovered from it provided the deeply sampled blood TCRbeta repertoires that made up the dataset. The repertoires were released in a freely available public database meant as a resource for research on the immune response to SARS-CoV-2. Samples were obtained from the ongoing ImmuneRACE study (first 160 participants) and from 1,254 subjects provided by 6 global collaborators. Nearly every sample came with metadata listing a de-identified subject ID, COVID-19 status, age in years and sex. Where available, HLA class I and class II types were taken from metadata supplied by the sample provider and were not determined by assay-based typing. General conclusions and limits of the study: The amount of clinical and demographic metadata varied by source and participant and was provided uncurated.

Points on this clone: Its recognized antigen is unknown. It has no much larger one-base neighbor in the sample; base qualities were not kept.

One collaborating source in Seattle enrolled patients during active infection and followed them longitudinally through the course of disease. Whole blood was collected in K2EDTA tubes by collaborating institutions according to the institutions' own protocols. For TCRbeta analysis, collaborator samples were shipped as frozen whole blood, as isolated PBMCs, or as DNA extracted from either sample type. The CDR3, cysteine through phenylalanine, is 15 amino acids long. Only the CDR3 region is kept as DNA, spanning 45 bases read in frame from base 1. V and J are truncated by 1 base and 3 bases respectively, leaving an intervening sequence of 13 bases. In the germline V gene (reference sequence), CDR1 corresponds to LNHDA and CDR2 to SQIVND. The immunoSEQ Assay, a bias-controlled multiplex PCR, was used to amplify TCRbeta CDR3 regions from genomic DNA. In the original analysis: Nucleated cell counts per sample were estimated from amplification of reference gene primers within the assay. Sequence reads were collapsed and filtered to measure the absolute abundance of every unique TCRbeta CDR3 rearrangement. For each sample, productive Simpson clonality was calculated as the square root of Simpson's diversity index over productive rearrangements. Not all clones reach the TCRdb copy of this immuneACCESS table, which keeps in-frame sequences only. Checked studies attribute under half of the gap to unresolved V genes and leave the rest unexplained. V and J calls and clone size follow that table, whereas D and trimming were derived from the DNA. In all, the sample holds 300,000 to 400,000 clones, and 90% of those were seen once. The biggest ten clones account for roughly 2.9% of the sample.

The rearranged segments are TRBV19 and TRBJ2-7, and perhaps TRBD1 as D gene, on 6 matching bases. This TCR derives from a woman in her 30s with COVID-19, enrolled during active disease. Sequenced: peripheral blood. The DNA sequence is as follows: TGTGCCAGTAGTATAGTCGGGGACAATTTCTACGAGCAGTACTTC. Its coded protein is CASSIVGDNFYEQYF.